This TCR beta chain was retrieved from a study of blood T cell repertoires in COVID-19. Study information: From the United States, Italy and Spain came samples of acute and convalescent COVID-19.

Sequencing was performed with immunoSEQ multiplex PCR; in TCRdb, only in-frame clones are kept and a portion is missing. This table holds about 81,000 clones, 70% to 90% found once. The CDR3 is 15 amino acids. Trimming left V 4 bases short and J 0 bases short, with 10 bases between. Germline CDR1 is MNHEY and CDR2 is SVGAGI. Sequenced material: peripheral blood. The receptor's source is a man between 65 and 85 years old with active or convalescent COVID-19. The V gene is TRBV6-5, the J gene TRBJ2-1, with D uncertain. The CDR3 reads CASSFRRSSYNEQFF. The CDR3 DNA reads as TGTGCCAGCAGTTTCAGACGGAGCTCCTACAATGAGCAGTTCTTC.